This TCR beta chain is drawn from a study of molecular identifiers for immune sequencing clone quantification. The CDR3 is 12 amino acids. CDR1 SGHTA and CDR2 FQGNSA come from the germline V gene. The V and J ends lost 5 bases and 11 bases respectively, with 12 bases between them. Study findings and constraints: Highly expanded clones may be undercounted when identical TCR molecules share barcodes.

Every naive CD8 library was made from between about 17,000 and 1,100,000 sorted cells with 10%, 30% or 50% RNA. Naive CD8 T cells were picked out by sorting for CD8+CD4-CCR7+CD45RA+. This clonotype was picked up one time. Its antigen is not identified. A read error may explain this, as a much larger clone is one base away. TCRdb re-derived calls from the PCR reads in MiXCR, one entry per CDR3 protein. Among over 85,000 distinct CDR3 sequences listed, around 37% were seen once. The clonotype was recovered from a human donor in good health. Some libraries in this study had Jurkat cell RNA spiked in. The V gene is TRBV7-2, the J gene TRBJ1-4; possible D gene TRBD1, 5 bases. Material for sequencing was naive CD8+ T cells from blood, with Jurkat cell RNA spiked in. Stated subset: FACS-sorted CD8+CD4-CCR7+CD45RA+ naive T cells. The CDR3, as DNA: TGTGCCAGCAGCCTTACAAGGGACAAACTGTTTTTT. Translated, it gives CASSLTRDKLFF.